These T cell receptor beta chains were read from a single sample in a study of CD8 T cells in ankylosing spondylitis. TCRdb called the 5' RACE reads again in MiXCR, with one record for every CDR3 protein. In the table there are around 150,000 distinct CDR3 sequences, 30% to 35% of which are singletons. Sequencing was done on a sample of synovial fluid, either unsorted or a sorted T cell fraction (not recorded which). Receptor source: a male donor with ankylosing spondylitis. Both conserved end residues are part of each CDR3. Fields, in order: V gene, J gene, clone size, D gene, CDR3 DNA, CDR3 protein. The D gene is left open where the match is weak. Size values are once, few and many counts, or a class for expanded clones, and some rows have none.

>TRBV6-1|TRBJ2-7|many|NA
TGTGCCAGCAGTGTGCTCGAGCAGTACTTC
CASSVLEQYF
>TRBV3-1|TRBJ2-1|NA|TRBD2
TGTGCCAGCAGCAACCCCGGGACTAACCTCAACAATGAGCAGTTCTTC
CASSNPGTNLNNEQFF
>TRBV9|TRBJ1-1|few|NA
TGTGCCAGCAGCGTTAGGGCAGGGAAGAACACTGAAGCTTTCTTT
CASSVRAGKNTEAFF
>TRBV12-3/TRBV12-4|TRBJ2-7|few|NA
TGTGCCAGCAGTTTAAAGCGCTACTACGAGCAGTACTTC
CASSLKRYYEQYF
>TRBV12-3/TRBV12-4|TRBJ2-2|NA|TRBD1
TGTGCCAGCAGCCCCCTAGGACAGGTGACCACCGGGGAGCTGTTTTTT
CASSPLGQVTTGELFF
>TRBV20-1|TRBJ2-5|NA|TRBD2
TGCAGTGCTAGGGGAACTAGCGGGGGTACTGGGGAGACCCAGTACTTC
CSARGTSGGTGETQYF
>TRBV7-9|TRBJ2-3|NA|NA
TGTGCCAGCAGCTTAGCGCGATCTAGCACAGATACGCAGTATTTT
CASSLARSSTDTQYF
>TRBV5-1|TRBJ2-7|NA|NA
TGCGCCAGCAGCTTGACCAGATCCTCCGAGCAGTACTTC
CASSLTRSSEQYF
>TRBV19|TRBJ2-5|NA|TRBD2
TGTGCCAGTAGCGGACTAGCGGGGGCGGAAGAGACCCAGTACTTC
CASSGLAGAEETQYF
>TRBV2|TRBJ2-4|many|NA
TGTGCCAGCAGTGGCGGCAAAAACATTCAGTACTTC
CASSGGKNIQYF
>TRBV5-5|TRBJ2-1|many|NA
TGTGCCAGCAGCGAACAGGGAGAGGGGCTGTACTATGAGCAGTTCTTC
CASSEQGEGLYYEQFF
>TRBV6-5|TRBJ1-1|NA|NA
TGTGCCAGCAGTTCCATAATGAACACTGAAGCTTTCTTT
CASSSIMNTEAFF
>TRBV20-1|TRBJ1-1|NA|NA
TGCAGTGCTAGAGGAACCTGGGGGGCCTCGGGAATGGCAAACACTGAAGCTTTCTTT
CSARGTWGASGMANTEAFF
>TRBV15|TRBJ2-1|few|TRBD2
TGTGCCACCAGCAGAGATCTACCAGGACTAGGGCACAATGAGCAGTTCTTC
CATSRDLPGLGHNEQFF
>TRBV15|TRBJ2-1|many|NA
TGTGCCACCAGCAGAGATTCCAGAGGCGGTGGTGAGCAGTTCTTC
CATSRDSRGGGEQFF
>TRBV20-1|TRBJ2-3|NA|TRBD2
TGCAGTGCCCCAAAGACTAGCGGGGGGACCAGAGATACGCAGTATTTT
CSAPKTSGGTRDTQYF
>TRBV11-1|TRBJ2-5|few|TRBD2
TGTGCCAGCAGCTTAATGGCGCTAGCGGGAGAGACAGGGCAAGAGACCCAGTACTTC
CASSLMALAGETGQETQYF
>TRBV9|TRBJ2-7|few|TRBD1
TGTGCCAGCAGCAGGACAGGGACCTCCTACGAGCAGTACTTC
CASSRTGTSYEQYF
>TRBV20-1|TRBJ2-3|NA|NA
TGCAGTACCGAGCGAACAAGCACAGATACGCAGTATTTT
CSTERTSTDTQYF